The TCR beta chain under discussion was sequenced for a study of CD4 T cells in relation to SARS-CoV-2 and coronaviruses. Study-level information: Convalescent patients had median age around 42 years, range about 20 to 75. Broader study findings: Samples before the pandemic and after infection were not matched within any donor. Monoreactive clones expanded significantly more to SARS-CoV-2 than crossreactive clones did.

V lost 2 bases to trimming and J lost 8 bases, with 15 bases between them. The CDR3 has 15 residues. Germline loops: CDR1 SGHVS, CDR2 FQNEAQ. As regards this clone: Its specificity is not known.

Profiling relied on immunoSEQ multiplex PCR, and the TCRdb table lists in-frame clones only, not all of them. The top ten clones hold roughly 0.4% of a sample with 50,000 to 65,000 clones, about 92% of them seen once. The chain links TRBV7-8 to TRBJ1-4, with D tentatively TRBD1 (5 bases). Sequenced material: naive CD4+ T cells from PBMCs. Subset here: naive CD4+ T cells isolated by negative enrichment. The clonotype was recovered from an adult with COVID-19. The CDR3 DNA sequence: TGTGCCAGCAGCTTACAGGTTCCTCCAGGGGAAAAACTGTTTTTT. Translating gives CASSLQVPPGEKLFF. Using reference TRBV7-8 and TRBJ1-4 for the parts outside the CDR3, the full variable domain is GAGVSQSPRYKVAKRGQDVALRCDPISGHVSLFWYQQALGQGPEFLTYFQNEAQLDKSGLPSDRFFAERPEGSVSTLKIQRTQQEDSAVYLCASSLQVPPGEKLFFGSGTQLSVL.